The next 7 T cell receptor beta chains were all read from a single sample in a study of blood T cell repertoires in COVID-19. Clones were sequenced by immunoSEQ multiplex PCR, and TCRdb holds only the in-frame ones, with some missing. The repertoire holds approximately 150,000 clones, with 79% as singletons. The sequenced sample was peripheral blood. The origin of the receptors is a woman between 55 and 75 years old with COVID-19, enrolled during active disease.

The genes are TRBV28 and TRBJ1-1; D may be TRBD1 (5 bases). This CDR3 has 14 amino acids. Germline V gives CDR1 MDHEN, CDR2 SYDVKM. V was cut by 5 bases and J by 13 bases, with 23 bases left in between. The CDR3 bases are TGTGCCAGCAGTCCGGTGGGGGATTTGCGGCGGGGTTTCTTT. Protein sequence: CASSPVGDLRRGFF.

The gene calls are TRBV30 and TRBJ2-7; D perhaps matches TRBD2 (6 bases). The V and J ends lost 3 bases and 9 bases respectively, with 30 bases between them. The CDR3 is 17 residues long. The germline V gene encodes CDR1 GTSNPN and CDR2 SVGIG (reference sequence). The CDR3: CAWSHDVAQGGGLGQYV. CDR3 bases: TGTGCCTGGAGCCACGACGTCGCGCAGGGAGGAGGGTTGGGGCAGTACGTC.

V usage is TRBV30 and J usage is TRBJ1-6; D not certain. Germline CDR1 and CDR2: GTSNPN and SVGIG (reference sequence). The CDR3 runs 15 residues. V was cut by 0 bases and J by 4 bases, with 10 bases left in between. The CDR3 here is CAWSVLTGYNSPLHF. The DNA for the CDR3 is TGTGCCTGGAGTGTTCTGACGGGATATAATTCACCCCTCCACTTT. The full variable domain, its missing parts supplied by reference TRBV30 and TRBJ1-6, is SQTIHQWPATLVQPVGSPLSLECTVEGTSNPNLYWYRQAAGRGLQLLFYSVGIGQISSEVPQNLSASRPQDRQFILSSKKLLLSDSGFYLCAWSVLTGYNSPLHFGNGTRLTVT.

This clone was counted once. The rearrangement joins TRBV25-1 to TRBJ2-7; D unclear. Germline V lookup: CDR1 MGHDK, CDR2 SYGVNS. V lost 8 bases to trimming and J lost 2 bases, with 16 bases between them. CDR3 size: 14 residues. The CDR3 here is CASRRSAETYEQYV. The CDR3 bases are TGTGCCAGCCGCCGCTCCGCGGAGACCTACGAGCAGTACGTC.

This chain joins TRBV27 and TRBJ2-7, with D tentatively TRBD1 (6 bases). This CDR3 spans 14 amino acids. CDR1 and CDR2 (germline): MNHEY, SMNVEV (reference sequence). V dropped 3 bases and J dropped 2 bases, with 11 bases sitting between them. CDR3 region: CASSFRQAPYEQYF. The CDR3 nucleotides are TGTGCCAGCAGTTTCCGACAGGCCCCCTACGAGCAGTACTTC.

V and J are TRBV3-1 (or the pseudogene TRBV3-2) and TRBJ1-1; 10 nucleotides align to TRBD1. V lost 4 bases and J lost 6; bases outside the gene matches: 8. CDR1 and CDR2 from the germline V gene are LGHDT and YNNKEL (reference sequence). CDR3 size: 15 residues. Here the CDR3 reads CASSPTGTGVAEAFF. The CDR3 DNA reads as TGTGCCAGCAGCCCGACCGGGACAGGGGTTGCTGAAGCTTTCTTT.

The chain employs TRBV7-3 and TRBJ2-5; 7 bases are a match to TRBD2. After removal of 2 bases from V and 2 bases from J, the junction contained 5 bases not matched to a gene. The CDR3 has 15 amino acids. Germline V gene lookup returns CDR1 SGHTA and CDR2 FQGTGA. In nucleotides, the CDR3 is TGTGCCAGCAGCTTACTGGGCGGGAGTCAAGAGACCCAGTACTTC. Translation: CASSLLGGSQETQYF. The full variable domain, with the rest looked up from reference TRBV7-3 and TRBJ2-5, is GAGVSQTPSNKVTEKGKYVELRCDPISGHTALYWYRQSLGQGPEFLIYFQGTGAADDSGLPNDRFFAVRPEGSVSTLKIQRTERGDSAVYLCASSLLGGSQETQYFGPGTRLLVL.